The 13 T cell receptor beta chains in this list originate from one sample, sequenced in a study of blood T cell repertoires in COVID-19. Assay used: immunoSEQ multiplex PCR; TCRdb lists only in-frame clones, some missing. This repertoire shows roughly 150,000 clones, about 89% found once; its top ten account for around 2.9%. Specimen: peripheral blood. The receptors were gathered from a man aged 60-69 years with acute or convalescent COVID-19.

The chain has TRBV29-1 and TRBJ1-2; TRBD1 aligns across 8 bases. This CDR3 contains 13 residues. The germline V gene encodes CDR1 SQVTM and CDR2 ANQGSEA. Germline trimming cut 5 bases from V and 5 bases from J; bases unmatched to any gene: 7. CDR3 in DNA: TGCAGCGTTACAGGGGGGGGACTTTATGGCTACACCTTC. Protein sequence: CSVTGGGLYGYTF.

The genes are TRBV18 and TRBJ2-1, with 7 bases identical to TRBD2. CDR3 length: 15 amino acids. J was trimmed by 6 bases and V by 2 bases; bases with no gene match: 7. CDR1 KGHSH and CDR2 LQKENI come from the germline V gene. Written as DNA, the CDR3 is TGTGCCAGCTCACCAAACAGCGGGGTTGGCAATGAGCAGTTCTTC. This sequence encodes CASSPNSGVGNEQFF.

This chain joins TRBV18 and TRBJ2-3; D remains ambiguous. In germline, CDR1 is KGHSH, CDR2 LQKENI. V was shortened by 3 bases and J by 0 bases, with 19 bases between the two germline ends. The CDR3 has 18 amino acids. The CDR3 sequence is CASSPNVRRSASTDTQYF. DNA of the CDR3: TGTGCCAGCTCACCTAACGTACGACGAAGCGCTAGCACAGATACGCAGTATTTT.

In its sample, this clone was seen once. The chain carries TRBV6-5 and TRBJ1-6, with D unresolved. The CDR3 spans 13 residues. Germline values: CDR1 MNHEY, CDR2 SVGAGI. Deletions cut 7 bases from V and 6 bases from J, with 10 bases between. The CDR3 region is CASKADPNSPLHF. CDR3 sequence (DNA): TGTGCCAGCAAAGCGGACCCTAATTCACCCCTCCACTTT.

This chain uses TRBV5-6 with TRBJ1-3, with 7 bases aligning to TRBD1. V lost 1 base and J lost 3; bases outside the gene matches: 7. Germline V gene sequence: CDR1 SGHDT, CDR2 YYEEEE. CDR3 size: 16 residues. The CDR3 bases are TGTGCCAGCAGCTTGCCGACAGGGCCCGGTGGAAACACCATATATTTT. Translation gives CASSLPTGPGGNTIYF.

The rearrangement uses TRBV11-2 and TRBJ2-1; D is unclear. Per the germline V gene, CDR1 is SGHAT and CDR2 is FQNNGV. Trimming removed 5 bases at V and 0 bases at J, with 11 bases between. CDR3 length: 15 residues. CDR3 amino acids: CASSHLLSSYNEQFF. CDR3 in DNA: TGTGCCAGCAGCCACCTACTGAGCTCCTACAATGAGCAGTTCTTC.

The chain combines TRBV5-4 with TRBJ2-6; the D is unclear. CDR3 length equals 16 residues. Germline V gene data show CDR1 as SGHNT and CDR2 as YYREEE (reference sequence). Trimming took 0 bases from V and 0 from J, leaving 7 bases between them. CDR3 DNA sequence: TGTGCCAGCAGCTTGGCTCGCGTCTCTGGGGCCAACGTCCTGACTTTC. This codes for CASSLARVSGANVLTF.

This rearrangement joins TRBV7-9 to TRBJ1-2; D is uncertain. Germline values: CDR1 SEHNR, CDR2 FQNEAQ (reference sequence). V was pared by 5 bases and J by 5 bases, with 6 bases between. The CDR3 is 11 residues long. The CDR3 here is CASSTGYGYTF. CDR3 DNA sequence: TGTGCCAGCAGCACCGGGTATGGCTACACCTTC.

This sequence joins TRBV12-3 or TRBV12-4 and TRBJ2-7; tentative D call: TRBD1 (7 bases). The CDR3 is 13 amino acids. V was pared by 4 bases and J by 8 bases, with 15 bases between. CDR3 loop: CASSSYPGGKQYF. Written as DNA, the CDR3 is TGTGCCAGCAGTTCCTATCCAGGGGGGAAGCAGTACTTC.

The V call is TRBV5-4, the J call TRBJ2-2; tentatively, D is TRBD1 (5 bases). V was pared by 3 bases and J by 7 bases, with 10 bases between. Germline V lookup: CDR1 SGHNT, CDR2 YYREEE (reference sequence). CDR3 length: 13 amino acids. The CDR3 nucleotides are TGTGCCAGCAGCTCCTTCGACAGCGGGGAGCTGTTTTTT. It encodes CASSSFDSGELFF.

The gene calls are TRBV12-5 and TRBJ1-1; D gene uncertain. The CDR3 covers 8 residues. The V end was cut by 11 bases, the J end by 11 bases, with 9 bases between. The germline gives CDR1 LGHNT, CDR2 FRNRAP. CDR3 coding DNA: TGTGCTGGCCTCAGGGCTTTCTTT. Protein: CAGLRAFF.

The rearrangement uses TRBV6-4 and TRBJ1-1; 8 positions agree with TRBD1. In germline, CDR1 is MRHNA, CDR2 SNTAGT. J lost 5 bases, V lost 5 bases, and 4 bases had no gene match. This CDR3 is built from 13 residues. CDR3 bases: TGTGCCAGCAGTCCAGGGGGCAAAACTGAAGCTTTCTTT. It yields the protein CASSPGGKTEAFF.

The rearrangement joins TRBV7-2 to TRBJ1-5; D not resolved. The CDR3 spans 13 residues. Trimming took off 1 base at V and 12 bases at J, with 13 bases between the two ends. Germline CDR1 SGHTA, CDR2 FQGNSA. The CDR3 DNA reads TGTGCCAGCAGCTTAGGACTTCCCTCACACCAGCATTTT. It encodes CASSLGLPSHQHF. The entire variable domain, with the rest obtained from reference TRBV7-2 and TRBJ1-5, is as follows: GAGVSQSPSNKVTEKGKDVELRCDPISGHTALYWYRQSLGQGLEFLIYFQGNSAPDKSGLPSDRFSAERTGGSVSTLTIQRTQQEDSAVYLCASSLGLPSHQHFGDGTRLSIL.